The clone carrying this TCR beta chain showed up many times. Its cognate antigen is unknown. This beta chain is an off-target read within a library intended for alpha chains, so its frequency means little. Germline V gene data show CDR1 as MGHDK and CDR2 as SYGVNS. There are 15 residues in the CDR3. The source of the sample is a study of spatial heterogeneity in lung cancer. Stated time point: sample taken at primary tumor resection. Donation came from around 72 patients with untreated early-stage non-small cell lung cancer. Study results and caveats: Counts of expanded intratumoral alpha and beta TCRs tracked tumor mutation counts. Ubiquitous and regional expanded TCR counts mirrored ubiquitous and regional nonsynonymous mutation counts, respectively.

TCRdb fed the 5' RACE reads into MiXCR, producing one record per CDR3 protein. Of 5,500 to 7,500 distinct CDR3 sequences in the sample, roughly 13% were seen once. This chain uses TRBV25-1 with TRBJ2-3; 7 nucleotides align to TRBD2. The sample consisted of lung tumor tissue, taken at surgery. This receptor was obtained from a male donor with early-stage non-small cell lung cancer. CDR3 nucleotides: TGTGCGACGCAGCGGGAAGGGGCTAGCACAGATACGCAGTATTTT. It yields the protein CATQREGASTDTQYF.